What follows describes a single TCR beta chain. A much larger clone sits a single nucleotide away, making a read error possible. Each CDR3 protein gets one entry after TCRdb re-called the PCR reads with MiXCR. Counted here are about 60,000 distinct CDR3 sequences, around 19% occurring once; the ten biggest clones make up more than 1.3%. The sample comes from a study of molecular identifiers for immune sequencing clone quantification. This CDR3 is built from 12 residues. CDR1 and CDR2 from the germline V gene are ENHRY and SYGVKD. This clonotype was sampled from a human donor in good health. Some libraries in this study had Jurkat cell RNA spiked in. V and J are TRBV10-3 and TRBJ2-7, with D hard to call. Sample: naive CD8+ T cells from blood, with Jurkat cell RNA spiked in. Subset denoted: FACS-sorted CD8+CD4-CCR7+CD45RA+ naive T cells. The CDR3 protein is CAISTSSYGQYF. The CDR3 nucleotides read TGTGCCATATCTACAAGCTCCTACGGGCAGTACTTC.